This T cell receptor (beta chain) was sequenced in a study of shared clonotypes between healthy human individuals. The overall study: A couple of female and three male donors aged 18 to 49 were enrolled.

Comments on this clone: The antigen remains undetermined.

Assay execution took place at the deep level. Produced via immunoSEQ multiplex PCR; TCRdb's table is partial and in-frame only. The sample lists hundreds of thousands of clones; approximately 96% were seen once. Study results and caveats: Sampling covered blood only; tissue repertoires likely differ. Having only a few donors restricted how much genetic and exposure-history diversity was captured.

Trimming took 5 bases from V and 1 from J, leaving 20 bases between them. The CDR3 runs 18 residues. CDR1 SGHTA and CDR2 FQGNSA come from the germline V gene. Naive CD8 cells, CD45RO-negative and positively selected for CCR7, excluded terminally differentiated effector memory CD45RA+ cells. The chain has TRBV7-2 and TRBJ1-4; maybe TRBD1 (6 bases). The sequence was collected from a woman aged 25 to 39 in good health. Sequencing used naive CD8+ T cells sorted from blood. CDR3 region: CASSQGGGLTLTNEKLFF. The DNA of the CDR3 is TGTGCCAGCAGCCAGGGAGGGGGACTAACTTTAACTAATGAAAAACTGTTTTTT.